The clone carrying this T cell receptor (beta chain) was found a few times. Its antigen is undetermined. Using its own MiXCR run on the 5' RACE reads, TCRdb lists one record per CDR3 protein. This table has about 750,000 distinct CDR3 sequences, under 20% appearing once. The CDR3 covers 15 residues. The V and J ends lost 1 base and 8 bases, in that order; junction bases with no gene match: 8. CDR1 and CDR2 from the germline V gene are SEHNR and FQNEAQ (reference sequence). The sample is drawn from a study of CD8 T cells in ankylosing spondylitis. Study conclusions and caveats: A TCR beta motif made of fewer than 10 highly homologous variants seemed typical of ankylosing spondylitis blood.

The sequencing input was blood, either unsorted or a sorted T cell fraction (not recorded which). This receptor was obtained from a male donor with ankylosing spondylitis. This chain joins TRBV7-9 and TRBJ1-2; 9 bases agree with TRBD1. CDR3 in DNA: TGTGCCAGCAGCTTAGGAGGACAGGGGTTGGGAGGCTACACCTTC. It encodes CASSLGGQGLGGYTF.